A single sample gave rise to the 32 T cell receptor beta chains below, sequenced in a study of T-cell reconstitution after alpha-beta-depleted transplantation in children (dated by TCRdb to about 2016). The library was generated by PCR. The instrument was an Illumina HiSeq 2500. To normalize quantification of the TCRbeta repertoire, the TCR libraries were built with molecular barcoding that relied on unique molecular identifiers. The raw public data were reprocessed by TCRdb itself: fastp quality trimming at Q25, MiXCR clonotype calling, in-frame beta chains only. Duplicate CDR3 protein sequences are folded into a single record with the most common DNA and genes. This sample comprises 200,000 to 250,000 distinct CDR3 sequences, 8% to 10% of them detected only once. The top ten constitute over 5% of the sample. This specimen consisted of PBMCs from the stem cell graft donor, obtained from the stem cell graft. The receptors were gathered from a human donor who donated a stem cell graft to a child with acute lymphoblastic leukemia.

This clonotype was seen many times. This chain connects TRBV24-1 to TRBJ2-3, with D perhaps being TRBD1 or TRBD2 (5 bases each). Trimming cost V 2 bases and J 3 bases, with 17 bases left between them. The germline V gene has CDR1 KGHDR and CDR2 SFDVKD. The CDR3 extends over 17 amino acids. CDR3 bases: TGTGCCACCAGTGATTCATCAACCGGGACCCGGACAGATACGCAGTATTTT. Protein product: CATSDSSTGTRTDTQYF.

This clonotype was picked up many times. The chain employs TRBV16 and TRBJ1-5; the match to TRBD1 covers 7 bases. Per the germline V gene, CDR1 is KGHSY and CDR2 is FQNENV. This CDR3 contains 15 residues. The V gene end was trimmed by 3 bases and the J gene end by 5 bases; junction bases not matched to a gene: 7. The CDR3 loop reads CASSQLGQRDQPQHF. The CDR3 DNA follows: TGTGCCAGCAGCCAGCTGGGACAGCGAGATCAGCCCCAGCATTTT.

This clonotype has at least ten counts. The chain uses TRBV5-1 and TRBJ2-7, with a tentative D call TRBD1 (5 bases). V dropped 5 bases and J dropped 2 bases, with 14 bases sitting between them. Germline V gene data show CDR1 as SGHRS and CDR2 as YFSETQ. There are 14 residues in the CDR3. For the CDR3, the DNA is TGCGCCAGCAGTCCGACAGCAGGCACCTACGAGCAGTACTTC. Translating it yields CASSPTAGTYEQYF.

The sample holds many counts of this clonotype. The rearrangement joins TRBV20-1 to TRBJ2-5, with TRBD1 as a possible D gene (6 bases). CDR1 is DFQATT, CDR2 SNEGSKA, per germline (reference sequence). Between the trimmed V and J ends, which lost 5 bases and 7 bases, there was a span of 14 bases. The CDR3 consists of 12 residues. DNA for the CDR3: TGCAGTGCTGCCGACAGGCCATGGACCCAGTACTTC. It is translated as CSAADRPWTQYF.

The chain links TRBV12-3 or TRBV12-4 to TRBJ1-1; D is unresolved. Trimming pared 8 bases from V and 5 bases from J, leaving 18 bases between. The CDR3 is 14 residues long. The CDR3 coding sequence is TGTGCCAGCCTTCTTCGGGGATTTGGGACTGAAGCTTTCTTT. Protein sequence: CASLLRGFGTEAFF.

This clonotype was counted between two and nine times. The J gene is TRBJ1-5, the V gene TRBV27, with D perhaps TRBD1 (6 bases). The CDR3 totals 16 residues. Germline V gene sequence: CDR1 MNHEY, CDR2 SMNVEV (reference sequence). V was clipped by 5 bases and J by 3 bases, with 17 bases between them. DNA for the CDR3: TGTGCCAGCAGTAGATCGTGGGGGGGCTTCAATCAGCCCCAGCATTTT. Translating gives CASSRSWGGFNQPQHF.

This clonotype was counted only a few times. V is TRBV12-3 or TRBV12-4 and J is TRBJ2-7, with 7 bases aligning to TRBD1. V lost 6 bases, J lost 3 bases, and 8 bases stayed unmatched. The CDR3 runs to 14 residues. CDR3 nucleotides: TGTGCCAGCAGCCGGGACAGACGCGGCTACGAGCAGTACTTC. Translation: CASSRDRRGYEQYF.

This clonotype was seen more than once but under ten times. The V gene is TRBV28, the J gene TRBJ2-7, with D possibly being TRBD1 (5 bases). In germline, CDR1 is MDHEN, CDR2 SYDVKM. The V and J ends lost 6 bases and 6 bases respectively, with 24 bases between them. This CDR3 is 16 amino acids long. CDR3 amino acids: CASRLPGRQPPGEQYF. The DNA for the CDR3 is TGTGCCAGCAGACTCCCCGGAAGACAGCCGCCGGGCGAGCAGTACTTC.

This chain links TRBV5-1 with TRBJ2-2, with 8 bases aligning to TRBD2. From germline, CDR1 is SGHRS and CDR2 YFSETQ. The CDR3 is 15 amino acids. V shed 7 bases and J 2 bases; nucleotides not matched to a gene: 7. The CDR3, as DNA: TGCGCCAGCGCTTCAGCGGGGGCCAACACCGGGGAGCTGTTTTTT. Its protein is CASASAGANTGELFF. The variable domain in full, with the rest retrieved from reference TRBV5-1 and TRBJ2-2, is KAGVTQTPRYLIKTRGQQVTLSCSPISGHRSVSWYQQTPGQGLQFLFEYFSETQRNKGNFPGRFSGRQFSNSRSEMNVSTLELGDSALYLCASASAGANTGELFFGEGSRLTVL.

The table lists this clonotype with many counts. V is TRBV6-2 or TRBV6-3 and J is TRBJ2-1; 7 positions match TRBD1. The CDR3 extends over 16 amino acids. Losses at the gene ends were 6 bases for V and 2 bases for J; bases not matched to a gene: 10. Per germline, CDR1 MNHEY and CDR2 SVGEGT. CDR3 nucleotides: TGTGCCAGCAGCCCCTGGGACAGCACTACCTACAATGAGCAGTTCTTC. Translating gives CASSPWDSTTYNEQFF.

The CDR3 DNA sequence: TGTGCCAGCAGCCTCATGGTCTACGAGCAGTACTTC. Translating gives CASSLMVYEQYF. V is TRBV5-5 and J is TRBJ2-7; D not resolved. Trimming cost V 4 bases and J 3 bases, with 8 bases left between them. Germline V CDR1 and CDR2: SGHKS, YYEKEE (reference sequence). The CDR3 has 12 residues.

This chain joins TRBV25-1 and TRBJ1-1; D not certain. From germline, CDR1 is MGHDK and CDR2 SYGVNS. Trimming took 4 bases from V and 8 from J, leaving 8 bases between them. The length of the CDR3 is 11 residues. The CDR3 DNA follows: TGTGCCAGCAGTGGGGGAGTGGAAGCTTTCTTT. Amino acid sequence: CASSGGVEAFF.

This clonotype was counted a few times. This sequence joins TRBV5-1 and TRBJ1-5; possible D gene TRBD1, 6 bases. CDR3 size: 16 residues. Germline values: CDR1 SGHRS, CDR2 YFSETQ. V lost 0 bases and J 2 bases, leaving 12 bases between the germline ends. CDR3 nucleotide sequence: TGCGCCAGCAGCTTGGGGACAGCTAGTGGCAATCAGCCCCAGCATTTT. This codes for CASSLGTASGNQPQHF.

This rearrangement joins TRBV7-1 to TRBJ2-7, with a weak D call TRBD2 (5 bases). TRBV7-1 is an open reading frame, and its role is uncertain. The CDR3 spans 21 residues. Trimming shortened V by 3 bases and J by 5 bases, and 35 bases separated the two germline ends. CDR3 protein: CASSSPPTGEGSKPRSHEQYF. The DNA of the CDR3 is TGTGCCAGCAGCTCTCCTCCCACTGGCGAGGGTAGTAAACCGAGGTCCCACGAGCAGTACTTC.

This clonotype was seen repeatedly, ten times or more. The gene calls are TRBV5-1 and TRBJ1-3; D perhaps matches TRBD1 (6 bases). The ends were cut back, 5 bases at V and 6 bases at J, with 15 bases in the middle. The CDR3 is 14 residues long. Germline CDR1 is SGHRS and CDR2 is YFSETQ. The CDR3 is CASSEGSGANTIYF. CDR3 nucleotide sequence: TGCGCCAGCAGTGAAGGATCAGGGGCAAACACCATATATTTT.

The chain couples TRBV2 to TRBJ1-2; TRBD1 agrees at 8 bases. This CDR3 contains 14 residues. Trimming cost V 1 base and J 5 bases; bases outside gene matches: 3. Germline-derived CDR1 and CDR2 are SNHLY and FYNNEI. The CDR3 nucleotides are TGTGCCAGCAGTGAAGGGACAGGGTTGTATGGCTACACCTTC. Protein: CASSEGTGLYGYTF.

Here the CDR3 reads CASSMDPQNTGELFF. The CDR3 DNA reads as TGTGCCAGTAGTATGGACCCTCAGAACACCGGGGAGCTGTTTTTT. The chain couples TRBV19 to TRBJ2-2; D is undetermined. The CDR3 is made up of 15 amino acids. V lost 3 bases, J lost 1 base, and 9 bases lay in between. Looked up from germline, CDR1 is LNHDA and CDR2 is SQIVND (reference sequence).

This clonotype was counted at least ten times. The chain joins TRBV10-3 to TRBJ2-7; TRBD1 matches 8 bases. With V trimmed by 8 bases and J by 5 bases, 8 bases remained unmatched. The CDR3 runs 13 residues. Germline assignment: CDR1 ENHRY and CDR2 SYGVKD. CDR3 in DNA: TGTGCCATCCTCTCGGACAGGGCAGACGAGCAGTACTTC. This encodes CAILSDRADEQYF.

This clonotype was seen repeatedly, ten times or more. The J gene is TRBJ1-2, the V gene TRBV2; D call uncertain. Germline V gene data show CDR1 as SNHLY and CDR2 as FYNNEI. This CDR3 has 13 residues. V lost 5 bases to trimming and J lost 3 bases, with 10 bases between them. CDR3: CASSFRVDYGYTF. The CDR3 nucleotides read TGTGCCAGCAGTTTTAGAGTAGACTATGGCTACACCTTC. The variable domain in full, completed from reference TRBV2 and TRBJ1-2, reads EPEVTQTPSHQVTQMGQEVILRCVPISNHLYFYWYRQILGQKVEFLVSFYNNEISEKSEIFDDQFSVERPDGSNFTLKIRSTKLEDSAMYFCASSFRVDYGYTFGSGTRLTVV.

The rearrangement joins TRBV12-3 or TRBV12-4 to TRBJ1-5; no clear D gene. V was pared by 2 bases and J by 0 bases, with 8 bases between. This CDR3 is built from 15 residues. CDR3 amino acids: CASSLWSPSNQPQHF. The CDR3 nucleotides read TGTGCCAGCAGTTTATGGAGTCCTAGCAATCAGCCCCAGCATTTT.

This clonotype was found a few times. This chain links TRBV6-2 or TRBV6-3 with TRBJ2-3; D remains ambiguous. The V end was cut by 3 bases, the J end by 1 base, with 8 bases between. Germline CDR1 MNHEY, CDR2 SVGEGT. The CDR3 consists of 14 residues. In nucleotides, the CDR3 is TGTGCCAGCAGTTATATAGCAGGCACAGATACGCAGTATTTT. The encoded protein is CASSYIAGTDTQYF.

The sample holds a few counts of this clonotype. The CDR3 spells CSAGGGAGTDTQYF. The CDR3 region has the DNA TGCAGTGCTGGCGGGGGGGCGGGGACAGATACGCAGTATTTT. The rearrangement links TRBV20-1 to TRBJ2-3; the match to TRBD2 covers 9 bases. This CDR3 is built from 14 residues. Unmatched junction bases numbered 6, after V lost 5 bases and J lost 3 bases. Germline lookup yields CDR1 DFQATT and CDR2 SNEGSKA (reference sequence).

This clonotype has more than one count but fewer than ten. The chain recombines TRBV12-3 or TRBV12-4 with TRBJ2-1; D uncertain. There are 16 residues in the CDR3. The ends were cut back, 10 bases at V and 0 bases at J, with 19 bases in the middle. Written as DNA, the CDR3 is TGTGCCACCAAGCTTGACACCTTGAGCTCCTACAATGAGCAGTTCTTC. This translates into CATKLDTLSSYNEQFF.

The CDR3 loop is CSASKGLNTEAFF. In DNA, the CDR3 is TGCAGTGCTAGCAAGGGATTGAACACTGAAGCTTTCTTT. This sequence joins TRBV20-1 and TRBJ1-1; D gene ambiguous. The germline gives CDR1 DFQATT, CDR2 SNEGSKA (reference sequence). The CDR3 has 13 residues. V lost 3 bases, J lost 0 bases, and 8 bases lay in between.

The sample holds a few counts of this clonotype. This sequence joins TRBV2 and TRBJ1-5, with no clear D. V lost 4 bases, J lost 1 base, and 14 bases lay in between. This CDR3 is 16 amino acids long. Germline assignment: CDR1 SNHLY and CDR2 FYNNEI. The DNA of the CDR3 is TGTGCCAGCAGTGGGCCGGGTATAGTGAGCAATCAGCCCCAGCATTTT. Its translation: CASSGPGIVSNQPQHF.

This clonotype was detected ten times or more. The V call is TRBV5-1, the J call TRBJ2-3; no clear D gene. CDR1 and CDR2 from the germline V gene are SGHRS and YFSETQ. V was trimmed by 1 base and J by 5 bases, leaving 8 bases between them. The CDR3 runs to 13 residues. CDR3 sequence (DNA): TGCGCCAGCAGCTTGTTAGGGTTAGATACGCAGTATTTT. Its protein is CASSLLGLDTQYF.

This rearrangement joins TRBV18 to TRBJ2-1; no clear D gene. This CDR3 is 13 amino acids long. Germline CDR1 is KGHSH and CDR2 is LQKENI. Trimming left V 1 base short and J 6 bases short, with 7 bases between. CDR3 residues: CASSPLPGNEQFF. The CDR3 coding sequence is TGTGCCAGCTCACCACTTCCCGGCAATGAGCAGTTCTTC.

This chain joins TRBV6-5 and TRBJ1-1, with D maybe TRBD1 (6 bases). CDR1 is MNHEY, CDR2 SVGAGI, per germline. Trimming shortened V by 5 bases and J by 3 bases, and 19 bases separated the two germline ends. CDR3 length equals 16 residues. The DNA of the CDR3 is TGTGCCAGCAGTGTACATCGGCCCAGGGGCGACACTGAAGCTTTCTTT. This encodes CASSVHRPRGDTEAFF.

This clonotype showed up just a few times. The chain links TRBV3-1 to TRBJ2-7, with 11 bases matching TRBD2. Germline-derived CDR1 and CDR2 are LGHDT and YNNKEL (reference sequence). V shed 0 bases and J 2 bases; nucleotides not matched to a gene: 3. CDR3 length: 16 amino acids. CDR3: CASSQEGSGGAYEQYF. The CDR3 coding sequence is TGTGCCAGCAGCCAAGAAGGTAGCGGGGGGGCCTACGAGCAGTACTTC.

The rearrangement links TRBV10-1 to TRBJ1-1; D might be TRBD1 (5 bases). Germline CDR1 reads WNHNN; CDR2 reads SYGVQD (reference sequence). The V gene lost 3 bases and the J gene lost 4 bases, with 12 bases spanning the gap. This CDR3 has 14 amino acids. CDR3: CASSEDRMGTEAFF. The DNA for the CDR3 is TGCGCCAGCAGTGAAGACAGAATGGGCACTGAAGCTTTCTTT.

In DNA, the CDR3 is TGTGCCAGCAGTTCAGCGGGGAGAGCGCACGAGCAGTACTTC. It specifies CASSSAGRAHEQYF. The chain combines TRBV2 with TRBJ2-7; TRBD2 agrees at 7 bases. Trimming took 5 bases from V and 5 from J; bases not matched to a gene: 9. Per the germline V gene, CDR1 is SNHLY and CDR2 is FYNNEI. The CDR3 runs to 14 residues.

In this sample, this clonotype turned up a few times. Written as DNA, the CDR3 is TGTGCCAGCAGCGTAACCGGGTCCTTCTACGAGCAGTACTTC. Translated: CASSVTGSFYEQYF. The chain links TRBV7-2 to TRBJ2-7; unclear D gene. The CDR3 sequence is 14 residues long. Germline-derived CDR1 and CDR2 are SGHTA and FQGNSA. The V end lost 5 bases, the J end lost 3 bases, and 14 bases lay between the germline ends.